The 15 T cell receptor beta chains below all came from one sample that was sequenced in a study of T cell responses to AZD1222 COVID-19 vaccine. Here immunoSEQ multiplex PCR was the method, and the copy in TCRdb shows in-frame clones only, minus some. The sample carries some 190,000 clones, approximately 94% recorded once. Specimen: peripheral blood, collected 28 days after the second dose of the MenACWY control vaccine. The receptors derive from an adult who received the MenACWY meningococcal vaccine as a control.

This chain uses TRBV11-2 with TRBJ1-2; TRBD1 aligns across 7 bases. Trimming took 0 bases from V and 10 from J; bases not matched to a gene: 5. CDR1 is SGHAT and CDR2 is FQNNGV in the germline V gene. The CDR3 runs to 13 residues. CDR3 DNA: TGTGCCAGCAGCTTAGATGCACAGGGGATCTACACCTTC. It yields the protein CASSLDAQGIYTF.

This chain joins TRBV5-1 and TRBJ2-3, with unresolved D. Germline V gene sequence: CDR1 SGHRS, CDR2 YFSETQ. This CDR3 region has 15 residues. Trimming removed 0 bases from V and 4 bases from J, with 12 bases in between. CDR3 DNA: TGCGCCAGCAGCTTGGAGGGTAGGGTGGCAGATACGCAGTATTTT. This codes for CASSLEGRVADTQYF.

V and J are TRBV19 and TRBJ1-6, with D unclear. Trimming stripped 3 bases from V and 6 bases from J, with 9 bases between. Germline CDR1 is LNHDA and CDR2 is SQIVND (reference sequence). The CDR3 has 14 residues. CDR3 nucleotide sequence: TGTGCCAGTAGTATTCGGGGTGGTAATTCACCCCTCCACTTT. Protein sequence: CASSIRGGNSPLHF.

This clone was counted a single time. CDR3 bases: TGTGCCAGCTCCCGACTAGCGGGGGGGCCCGGGGAGCTGTTTTTT. This codes for CASSRLAGGPGELFF. This chain uses TRBV27 with TRBJ2-2; 14 nucleotides agree with TRBD2. The CDR3 extends over 15 amino acids. Germline-derived CDR1 and CDR2 are MNHEY and SMNVEV (reference sequence). After removal of 8 bases from V and 6 bases from J, the junction contained 5 bases not matched to a gene.

This chain links TRBV10-3 with TRBJ1-2; weak D call: TRBD1 (5 bases). There are 13 residues in the CDR3. Trimming removed 2 bases from V and 3 bases from J, with 7 bases in between. The V gene's germline CDR1 is ENHRY and CDR2 SYGVKD. The CDR3 sequence: CAISEGDYYGYTF. The CDR3, as DNA: TGTGCCATCAGTGAGGGGGACTACTATGGCTACACCTTC.

This clone was seen a single time. CDR3 protein: CASSSHRDTSQYGYTF. The CDR3 DNA reads TGTGCCAGCAGCTCTCACCGGGACACGTCCCAGTATGGCTACACCTTC. The chain has TRBV13 and TRBJ1-2; maybe TRBD1 (6 bases). This CDR3 has 16 residues. The germline V gene encodes CDR1 PRHDT and CDR2 FYEKMQ (reference sequence). V shed 4 bases and J shed 5 bases, with 20 bases lying between them.

The chain has TRBV5-8 and TRBJ1-1; D call uncertain. CDR3 length: 12 residues. V dropped 0 bases and J dropped 5 bases, with 5 bases sitting between them. Germline loops: CDR1 SGHTS, CDR2 YDEGEE. The CDR3 nucleotides read TGTGCCAGCAGCTTGGGGTGGACTGAAGCTTTCTTT. This encodes CASSLGWTEAFF.

The chain joins TRBV10-3 to TRBJ2-6; no firm D call. V lost 0 bases and J lost 12, with 3 bases in between. Germline lookup yields CDR1 ENHRY and CDR2 SYGVKD. The CDR3 consists of 11 residues. The CDR3 coding sequence is TGTGCCATCAGTGAGTCGATCGTCCTGACTTTC. This gives the protein CAISESIVLTF.

The gene calls are TRBV7-9 and TRBJ1-2, with TRBD1 matching 10 bases. The CDR3 sequence is 16 residues long. CDR1 is SEHNR and CDR2 is FQNEAQ in the germline V gene (reference sequence). The V gene end was trimmed by 6 bases and the J gene end by 1 base; junction bases not matched to a gene: 8. CDR3 sequence (DNA): TGTGCCAGCAGTGGGACAGGGGATGGTGTTAACTATGGCTACACCTTC. It codes for CASSGTGDGVNYGYTF.

This chain joins TRBV5-1 and TRBJ1-2; the D gene is possibly TRBD1 (6 bases). This CDR3 comprises 13 residues. V lost 0 bases and J lost 5, with 8 bases in between. The germline V gene has CDR1 SGHRS and CDR2 YFSETQ. The CDR3 DNA reads as TGCGCCAGCAGCTTGGAACAGGGTTATGGCTACACCTTC. Translation: CASSLEQGYGYTF.

The rearrangement uses TRBV7-2 and TRBJ1-5; TRBD1 is a possible D gene (5 bases). V shed 3 bases and J shed 4 bases, with 10 bases lying between them. The CDR3 contains 14 residues. Germline CDR1 and CDR2: SGHTA and FQGNSA. The CDR3 loop reads CASSFDRQNQPQHF. As DNA, the CDR3 is TGTGCCAGCAGCTTCGACAGACAGAATCAGCCCCAGCATTTT.

The CDR3, as DNA: TGCGCCAGCAGCTTGGCCGGGATGCCTAGCGGGGGGTCTAGCCGCAATACGCAGTATTTT. Protein: CASSLAGMPSGGSSRNTQYF. This chain joins TRBV5-1 and TRBJ2-3, with 11 positions matching TRBD2. Germline V CDR1 and CDR2: SGHRS, YFSETQ. V was pared by 0 bases and J by 7 bases, with 19 bases of the junction left unmatched. This CDR3 has 20 residues.

This chain joins TRBV28 and TRBJ2-7, with 12 bases that match TRBD2. This CDR3 has 15 residues. With 2 bases clipped from V and 2 bases from J, the junction kept 1 base outside the gene matches. The germline CDR1 and CDR2 sequences are MDHEN and SYDVKM. The CDR3 DNA follows: TGTGCCAGCAGTTTAGCTAGCGGGGGGGCCTACGAGCAGTACTTC. Residues: CASSLASGGAYEQYF.

This clone was detected once. The genes are TRBV28 and TRBJ2-5, with a possible D match to TRBD2 (6 bases). Trimming stripped 6 bases from V and 2 bases from J, with 10 bases between. In germline, CDR1 is MDHEN, CDR2 SYDVKM. The CDR3 runs 13 residues. The CDR3 coding sequence is TGTGCCAGCAGCGATAGCGGACAAGAGACCCAGTACTTC. Translated, it gives CASSDSGQETQYF.

V usage is TRBV28 and J usage is TRBJ1-2, with a weak D call TRBD1 (6 bases). Looked up from germline, CDR1 is MDHEN and CDR2 is SYDVKM. The V end lost 4 bases, the J end lost 0 bases, and 15 bases lay between the germline ends. There are 16 residues in the CDR3. CDR3 in DNA: TGTGCCAGCAGTTCCTACCGGACAGTTTCTAACTATGGCTACACCTTC. This sequence encodes CASSSYRTVSNYGYTF.